This record covers a single T cell receptor (beta chain). Its target is unknown. The entry originates in a study of early T cells in non-severe SARS-CoV-2 infection. Across the study: With bulk RNA from unsorted whole blood as input, sequencing yielded unpaired chains.

The CDR3 spans 15 residues. Germline V gene sequence: CDR1 SGHTA, CDR2 FQGNSA. V lost 0 bases to trimming and J lost 1 base, with 8 bases between them. Separate cDNA molecules each had unique molecular identifiers attached to them. Each CDR3 protein is one row after TCRdb ran MiXCR on the 5' RACE reads. There are around 53,000 distinct CDR3 sequences in the sample; 12% occur only once, and approximately 2.5% lies in the top ten. Notes on the study in general: VDJdb matching favored anti-spike CD8 responses, missing private and CD4 specificities.

This material consisted of whole blood, taken at baseline. The sequence was obtained from an adult who was a healthcare worker with PCR-confirmed SARS-CoV-2 infection or an uninfected control (not recorded which). The rearrangement joins TRBV7-2 to TRBJ2-3; D gene ambiguous. The DNA of the CDR3 is TGTGCCAGCAGCTTAGCGGCCAGTCGCACAGATACGCAGTATTTT. Residues: CASSLAASRTDTQYF.